Sequencing of this TCR beta chain was carried out in a study of blood T cell repertoires in COVID-19. Across the study: Samples representing acute and convalescent COVID-19 were sourced from the United States, Italy and Spain. PBMCs, B-cell-depleted T cells, or T cells provided the cDNA or gDNA that made up the material.

V lost 0 bases to trimming and J lost 4 bases, with 12 bases between them. The CDR3 contains 15 residues. Germline V gene sequence: CDR1 SGHTA, CDR2 FQGNSA. The protocol was immunoSEQ multiplex PCR, while the TCRdb copy is restricted to in-frame clones and leaves out a portion. This sample yields about 210,000 clones, of which 80% are seen a single time; 7.2% belongs to the top ten. Sequencing input: peripheral blood. This sequence joins TRBV7-2 and TRBJ2-5; TRBD2 is a possible D gene (6 bases). The sequence came from a woman in her seventies with acute or convalescent COVID-19. The CDR3 nucleotides read TGTGCCAGCAGCTTAGCCTCGACTAGGGGAGAGACCCAGTACTTC. The encoded protein is CASSLASTRGETQYF.